The rows below give T cell receptor beta chains drawn from one sample of a study of a mutant IDH1 vaccine in newly diagnosed glioma. Generated by immunoSEQ multiplex PCR, the TCRdb table keeps only in-frame clones and is missing some. The top ten clones hold 7.5% to 9.5% of a sample with about 15,000 clones, around 91% of them seen once. This sample comprised PBMCs, obtained from a glioma patient treated with radiotherapy, temozolomide or both. The source is a woman in her forties with glioma. Some clones in this sample may be carry-over from other donors' samples. Both conserved end residues are part of each CDR3. The order of the fields is V gene, clone size, D gene, J gene, CDR3 DNA, CDR3 protein. A D gene is named only where the DNA matches it firmly. Not every row has a clone size; where given, it reads once, few, many or a size class.

TRBV27	NA	NA	TRBJ2-1	TGTGCCAGCAGTCCTCGGCGTCAATCCTACAATGAGCAGTTCTTC	CASSPRRQSYNEQFF
TRBV5-4	NA	TRBD2	TRBJ2-7	TGTGCCAGCAGGCGGGAGAATTTCCACGAGCAGTACTTC	CASRRENFHEQYF
TRBV19	NA	NA	TRBJ1-2	TGTGCCTCCCAGCTGGGACCTCGAAACTATGGCTACACCTTC	CASQLGPRNYGYTF
TRBV5-1	NA	NA	TRBJ1-1	TGCGCCAGCAGCTTTTATTCTTACAGGGATCAAGTAGTGAACACTGAAGCTTTCTTT	CASSFYSYRDQVVNTEAFF
TRBV18	NA	NA	TRBJ1-1	TGTGCCAGCTCACCAGCCGCGTGGGGGGAGCCAGTAGCTGAAGCTTTCTTT	CASSPAAWGEPVAEAFF
TRBV4-1	NA	NA	TRBJ2-3	TGCGCCAGCAGCCAAGTGCCGGGGGATACGCAGTATTTT	CASSQVPGDTQYF
TRBV2	NA	TRBD1	TRBJ2-1	TGTGCCAGCAGTGAGCAGGGGGCTACCAATGAGCAGTTCTTC	CASSEQGATNEQFF
TRBV5-4	NA	NA	TRBJ1-1	TGTGCCAGCAGCTTAGACAGGAACACTGAAGCTTTCTTT	CASSLDRNTEAFF
TRBV7-6	NA	NA	TRBJ1-6	TGTGCCAGCAGCTTACGTCCCCCAGGCGAGGGACTTAATTCACCCCTCCACTTT	CASSLRPPGEGLNSPLHF
TRBV7-2	NA	NA	TRBJ2-3	TGTGCCAGCAGCTTAGGGGGGACCCGCACAGATACGCAGTATTTT	CASSLGGTRTDTQYF
TRBV18	NA	NA	TRBJ1-1	TGTGCCAGCTCACCAGCATTAAACACTGAAGCTTTCTTT	CASSPALNTEAFF
TRBV29-1	once	NA	TRBJ2-2	TGCAGCGGGGGGTATACGAACACCGGGGAGCTGTTTTTT	CSGGYTNTGELFF
TRBV7-6	NA	TRBD1	TRBJ2-7	TGTGCCAGCAGCCCTTGGACAGGGTGGGAGCAGTACTTC	CASSPWTGWEQYF
TRBV20-1	NA	NA	TRBJ1-2	TGCAGTGCTAGAAATGGCTATGGCTACACCTTC	CSARNGYGYTF
TRBV27	NA	NA	TRBJ1-6	TGTGCCAGCAGTTTATATCAGGGTTCGGGTAATTCACCCCTCCACTTT	CASSLYQGSGNSPLHF
TRBV27	NA	NA	TRBJ1-1	TGTGCCAGCAGTTTATCGGTCAGAAACACTGAAGCTTTCTTT	CASSLSVRNTEAFF
TRBV6-6	NA	NA	TRBJ1-1	TGTGCCAGCAGTTACTCCGGCAGCACGAACACTGAAGCTTTCTTT	CASSYSGSTNTEAFF
TRBV5-6	NA	TRBD2	TRBJ2-1	TGTGCCAGCAGCTTGGCGAGCGGGAGGGCCATCGACAATGAGCAGTTCTTC	CASSLASGRAIDNEQFF
TRBV30	NA	TRBD2	TRBJ2-7	TGTGCCTGGAGTTCCCGGGTAGCGGGAGCCAACGAGCAGTACTTC	CAWSSRVAGANEQYF
TRBV28	NA	TRBD1	TRBJ1-2	TGTGCCAGCAGTCTCCGGGACAGCTATGGCTACACCTTC	CASSLRDSYGYTF
TRBV19	NA	TRBD1	TRBJ1-4	TGTGCCAGTAGCGCGGACAGGGGGCTAAGTGAAAAACTGTTTTTT	CASSADRGLSEKLFF
TRBV7-3	NA	TRBD2	TRBJ2-1	TGTGCCAGCAGCTTAGGGACTAGCGGCCTCAATGAGCAGTTCTTC	CASSLGTSGLNEQFF
TRBV5-4	NA	NA	TRBJ1-1	TGTGCCAGCAGCTTCACCGGGCGAGGCACTGAAGCTTTCTTT	CASSFTGRGTEAFF
TRBV9	NA	NA	TRBJ2-5	TGTGCCAGCAGCGTAGAAGGCTCCGAGACCCAGTACTTC	CASSVEGSETQYF
TRBV5-1	NA	NA	TRBJ2-2	TGCGCCAGCAGCTTCGGACCGATGGGGACGAACACCGGGGAGCTGTTTTTT	CASSFGPMGTNTGELFF
TRBV7-9	NA	NA	TRBJ1-2	TGTGCCAGCAGCTTAGTTGTTGTGGAGGAAGCTAACTATGGCTACACCTTC	CASSLVVVEEANYGYTF
TRBV4-1	NA	NA	TRBJ1-1	TGCGCCAGCAGCCACGCCGACGGAGAGAACACTGAAGCTTTCTTT	CASSHADGENTEAFF
TRBV6-1	NA	NA	TRBJ1-3	TGTGCCAGCAGTGAACTGGCTAACTCTGGAAACACCATATATTTT	CASSELANSGNTIYF
TRBV7-2	NA	NA	TRBJ2-5	TGTGCCAGCACCTTAGGAATCGGGGGGCCACGGGAGACCCAGTACTTC	CASTLGIGGPRETQYF
TRBV6-4	NA	TRBD2	TRBJ2-3	TGTGCCAGCAGTGACGGCGGGGGGGCGAGCACAGATACGCAGTATTTT	CASSDGGGASTDTQYF
TRBV29-1	NA	NA	TRBJ1-1	TGCAGCGTTGAAATGACTGGGGGCCAGGCTTTCTTT	CSVEMTGGQAFF
TRBV15	NA	NA	TRBJ1-5	TGTGCCACCAGCAGAGATATCGGCAATCAGCCCCAGCATTTT	CATSRDIGNQPQHF
TRBV6-6	NA	NA	TRBJ1-1	TGTGCCAGCAGTTACTCGGGGGGCACTGAATCTTTCTTT	CASSYSGGTESFF
TRBV7-2	NA	NA	TRBJ2-4	TGTGCCAGCAGCTTAGGTTTCCCAGGCATTCAGTACTTC	CASSLGFPGIQYF